Sequencing of this TCR beta chain was carried out in a study of CD8 T cells in ankylosing spondylitis. Findings of the study overall: Clones linked to disease were reported to show significant enrichment in matched ankylosing spondylitis synovial fluid. Typical of ankylosing spondylitis blood, it appeared, was a TCR beta motif of fewer than 10 highly homologous variants.

This clonotype was seen a handful of times. The antigen remains undetermined. The CDR3 extends over 17 amino acids. From germline, CDR1 is SGDLS and CDR2 YYNGEE. V was cut by 3 bases and J by 6 bases, with 24 bases left in between. MiXCR was run by TCRdb on the 5' RACE reads, yielding one entry per CDR3 protein. Of 200,000 to 250,000 distinct CDR3 sequences in the sample, about 18% were seen once. The chain links TRBV9 to TRBJ1-2; possibly TRBD1 for D (5 bases). This clonotype originated in a male donor with ankylosing spondylitis. The material sequenced was blood, either unsorted or a sorted T cell fraction (not recorded which). CDR3 DNA sequence: TGTGCCAGCAGCGACAAGATTTTGCAGGGTAATTTAGATGGCTACACCTTC. It encodes CASSDKILQGNLDGYTF. Based on the CDR3 plus reference TRBV9 and TRBJ1-2, the full variable domain is DSGVTQTPKHLITATGQRVTLRCSPRSGDLSVYWYQQSLDQGLQFLIQYYNGEERAKGNILERFSAQQFPDLHSELNLSSLELGDSALYFCASSDKILQGNLDGYTFGSGTRLTVV.